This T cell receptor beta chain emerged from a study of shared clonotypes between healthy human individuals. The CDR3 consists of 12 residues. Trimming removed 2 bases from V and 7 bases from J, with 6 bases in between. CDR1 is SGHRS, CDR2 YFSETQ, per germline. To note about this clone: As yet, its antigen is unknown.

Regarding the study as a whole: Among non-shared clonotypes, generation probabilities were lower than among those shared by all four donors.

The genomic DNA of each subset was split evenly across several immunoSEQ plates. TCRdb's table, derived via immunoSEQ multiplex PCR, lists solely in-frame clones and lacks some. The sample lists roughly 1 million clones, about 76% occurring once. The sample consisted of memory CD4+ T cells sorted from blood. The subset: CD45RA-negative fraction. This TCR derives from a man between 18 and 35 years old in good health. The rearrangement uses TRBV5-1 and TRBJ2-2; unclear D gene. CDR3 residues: CASSFNSGELFF. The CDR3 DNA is TGCGCCAGCAGCTTTAATAGCGGGGAGCTGTTTTTT.